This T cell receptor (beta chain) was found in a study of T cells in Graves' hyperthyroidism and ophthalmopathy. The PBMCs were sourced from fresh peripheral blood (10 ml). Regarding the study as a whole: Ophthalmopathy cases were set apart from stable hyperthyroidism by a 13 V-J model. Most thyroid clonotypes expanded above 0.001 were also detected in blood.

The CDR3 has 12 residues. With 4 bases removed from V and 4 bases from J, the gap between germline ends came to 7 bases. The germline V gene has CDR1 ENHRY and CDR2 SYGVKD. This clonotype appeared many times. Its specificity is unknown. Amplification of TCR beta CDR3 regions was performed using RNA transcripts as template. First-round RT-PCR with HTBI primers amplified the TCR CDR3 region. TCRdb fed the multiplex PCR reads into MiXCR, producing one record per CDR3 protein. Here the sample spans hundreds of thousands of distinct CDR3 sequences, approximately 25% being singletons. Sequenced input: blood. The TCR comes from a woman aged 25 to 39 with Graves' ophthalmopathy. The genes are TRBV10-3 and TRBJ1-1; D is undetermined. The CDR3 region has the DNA TGTGCCATCAGTGGTGCACCCACTGAAGCTTTCTTT. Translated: CAISGAPTEAFF.